One sample yielded the 10 T cell receptor beta chains listed below, sequenced in a study of CD8 T cells in ankylosing spondylitis. From the 5' RACE reads, TCRdb called clonotypes with MiXCR, one entry per CDR3 protein. The sample has some 37,000 distinct CDR3 sequences, approximately 10% seen once; the top ten hold 20%. Sequenced: synovial fluid, either unsorted or a sorted T cell fraction (not recorded which). All receptors come from a male donor with ankylosing spondylitis.

The sample holds a few counts of this clonotype. The chain uses TRBV21-1 and TRBJ2-2; the table names TRBD1, a call not compared with the DNA. TRBV21-1 is a recognized pseudogene. This CDR3 spans 22 amino acids. As DNA, the CDR3 is TGTGCCAGCAGCAAGACCTCTCCCCTCTTTACAGGGGAGGGTTTGAATTCCGGGGAGCTGTTTTTT. It yields the protein CASSKTSPLFTGEGLNSGELFF.

There are many counts of this clonotype. The CDR3: CASSYQQASEAFF. CDR3 nucleotide sequence: TGTGCCAGCAGTTACCAACAAGCGTCTGAAGCTTTCTTT. The genes are TRBV6-6 and TRBJ1-1; D gene ambiguous. The CDR3 has 13 residues. Germline CDR1 MNHNY, CDR2 SVGAGI (reference sequence). V was shortened by 2 bases and J by 6 bases, with 10 bases between the two germline ends.

The V and J genes are TRBV5-1 and TRBJ2-5; 9 nucleotides match TRBD1. Germline assignment: CDR1 SGHRS and CDR2 YFSETQ. Unmatched junction bases numbered 4, after V lost 5 bases and J lost 5 bases. The CDR3 length is 13 residues. DNA of the CDR3: TGCGCCAGCAGTAGGGACAGGGCGGAGACCCAGTACTTC. Its protein product is CASSRDRAETQYF.

This clonotype has at least ten counts. The chain couples TRBV4-2 to TRBJ2-1, with 7 positions matching TRBD2. The CDR3 is made up of 16 amino acids. The germline CDR1 and CDR2 sequences are LGHNA and YNFKEQ. Trimming took 0 bases from V and 7 from J; bases not matched to a gene: 9. The CDR3 sequence is CASSQESRLAGNEQFF. DNA of the CDR3: TGTGCCAGCAGCCAAGAATCTAGACTAGCTGGTAATGAGCAGTTCTTC.

This chain uses TRBV19 with TRBJ2-3; D gene uncertain. Germline loops: CDR1 LNHDA, CDR2 SQIVND (reference sequence). The CDR3 is 15 residues long. V was trimmed by 7 bases and J by 0 bases, leaving 14 bases between them. The chain's CDR3 is CASKDGVSSTDTQYF. CDR3 sequence (DNA): TGTGCCAGTAAGGATGGGGTTTCAAGCACAGATACGCAGTATTTT.

This clonotype was seen many times. This chain's CDR3 is CSARATGESSYNEQFF. DNA for the CDR3: TGCAGTGCTAGAGCCACGGGTGAAAGCTCCTACAATGAGCAGTTCTTC. V and J are TRBV20-1 and TRBJ2-1, with no clear D. The CDR3 runs to 16 residues. Germline V CDR1 and CDR2: DFQATT, SNEGSKA (reference sequence). Trimming took 1 base from V and 0 from J, leaving 13 bases between them.

This clonotype was recorded at least ten times. The rearrangement uses TRBV7-6 and TRBJ1-6; weak D call: TRBD1 (6 bases). This CDR3 comprises 16 residues. The V gene's germline CDR1 is SGHVS and CDR2 FNYEAQ. The germline V and J ends were trimmed by 4 bases and 7 bases, with 17 bases remaining between them. The CDR3 is CASSSQGGMSNSPLHF. Here the CDR3 DNA reads TGTGCCAGCAGCTCACAAGGGGGGATGTCGAATTCACCCCTCCACTTT.

By its share, this clonotype is medium-sized. The J gene is TRBJ1-5, the V gene TRBV7-9; the D is unclear. The V gene's germline CDR1 is SEHNR and CDR2 FQNEAQ (reference sequence). V was shortened by 3 bases and J by 6 bases, with 9 bases between the two germline ends. The CDR3 is made up of 13 amino acids. The chain's CDR3 is CASSFEGIQPQHF. The CDR3 DNA is TGTGCCAGCAGCTTTGAAGGGATTCAGCCCCAGCATTTT.

This clonotype was picked up many times. The CDR3 reads CSAELASSYNEQFF. The CDR3 DNA reads as TGCAGTGCTGAGCTAGCGAGCTCCTACAATGAGCAGTTCTTC. V usage is TRBV20-1 and J usage is TRBJ2-1, with D possibly matching TRBD2 (6 bases). The V end was cut by 5 bases, the J end by 0 bases, with 11 bases between. The CDR3 has 14 residues. The germline CDR1 and CDR2 sequences are DFQATT and SNEGSKA (reference sequence).

This clonotype was picked up a small number of times. The chain carries TRBV5-1 and TRBJ1-2, with no clear D. Trimming took 0 bases from V and 2 from J, leaving 8 bases between them. The CDR3 has 14 amino acids. Germline assignment: CDR1 SGHRS and CDR2 YFSETQ. CDR3 region: CASSLGETNYGYTF. The CDR3 DNA follows: TGCGCCAGCAGCTTGGGGGAAACCAACTATGGCTACACCTTC.